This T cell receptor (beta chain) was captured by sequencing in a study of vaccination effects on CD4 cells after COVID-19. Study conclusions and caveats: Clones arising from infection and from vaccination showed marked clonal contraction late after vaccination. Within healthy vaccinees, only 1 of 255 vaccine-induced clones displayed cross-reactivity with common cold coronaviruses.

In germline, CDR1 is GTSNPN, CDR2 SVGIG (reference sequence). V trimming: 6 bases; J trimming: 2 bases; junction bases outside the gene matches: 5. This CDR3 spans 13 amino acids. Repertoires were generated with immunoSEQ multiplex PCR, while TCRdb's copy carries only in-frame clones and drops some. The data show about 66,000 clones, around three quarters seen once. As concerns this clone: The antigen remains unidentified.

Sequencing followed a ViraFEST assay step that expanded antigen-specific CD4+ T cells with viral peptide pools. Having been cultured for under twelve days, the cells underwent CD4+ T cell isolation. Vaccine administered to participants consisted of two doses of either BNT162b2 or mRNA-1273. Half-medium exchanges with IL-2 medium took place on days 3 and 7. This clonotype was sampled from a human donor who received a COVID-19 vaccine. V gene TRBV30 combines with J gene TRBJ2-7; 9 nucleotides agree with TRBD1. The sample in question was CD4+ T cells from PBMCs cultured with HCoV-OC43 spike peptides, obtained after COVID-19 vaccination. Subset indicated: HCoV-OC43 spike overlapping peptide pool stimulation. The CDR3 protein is CACSRDRAYEQYV. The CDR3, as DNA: TGTGCCTGTAGCCGGGACAGGGCCTACGAGCAGTACGTC.